The next 18 T cell receptor beta chains were all read from a single sample in a study of blood T cells in healthy people across ages. The use of a sample-barcoded 5' primer and a J-beta primer mix characterized a second PCR of roughly 6 to 11 cycles. TCRdb itself ran the 5' RACE reads through MiXCR, one entry per CDR3 protein. This table has 1.5 million to 2 million distinct CDR3 sequences, 28% appearing once. Input material: blood. The receptors come from a woman aged 25 to 39 in good health.

This sequence joins TRBV6-2 or TRBV6-3 and TRBJ2-5, with a tentative D call TRBD2 (6 bases). CDR1 is MNHEY, CDR2 SVGEGT, per germline. This CDR3 is 15 amino acids long. The ends were cut back, 7 bases at V and 3 bases at J, with 18 bases in the middle. The CDR3 reads CASISRDSPKETQYF. The DNA of the CDR3 is TGTGCCAGCATCTCCAGGGACTCCCCTAAAGAGACCCAGTACTTC.

The chain uses TRBV14 and TRBJ2-4, with 9 nucleotides matching TRBD1. After removal of 1 base from V and 12 bases from J, the junction contained 7 bases not matched to a gene. The CDR3 has 14 residues. Per the germline V gene, CDR1 is SGHDN and CDR2 is FVKESK. The CDR3, as DNA: TGTGCCAGCAGCCAAGGGGGGGGACAGGGCCCTCAGTACTTC. This translates into CASSQGGGQGPQYF.

This clonotype was picked up a small number of times. The chain couples TRBV12-3 or TRBV12-4 to TRBJ2-3; D unclear. The CDR3 has 12 residues. Deletions cut 6 bases from V and 7 bases from J, with 11 bases between. CDR3 in DNA: TGTGCCAGCAGCCCAAGGGTCTATACGCAGTATTTT. The encoded protein is CASSPRVYTQYF.

This clonotype was found a few times. This CDR3 reads CASSQAEGNGYTF. As DNA, the CDR3 is TGTGCCAGCAGCCAGGCGGAGGGGAATGGCTACACCTTC. This sequence joins TRBV7-9 and TRBJ1-2; weak D call: TRBD1 (5 bases). Trimming took 5 bases from V and 6 from J, leaving 13 bases between them. Germline V CDR1 and CDR2: SEHNR, FQNEAQ (reference sequence). The CDR3 has 13 amino acids. The variable domain in full, with the rest retrieved from reference TRBV7-9 and TRBJ1-2, is DTGVSQNPRHKITKRGQNVTFRCDPISEHNRLYWYRQTLGQGPEFLTYFQNEAQLEKSRLLSDRFSAERPKGSFSTLEIQRTEQGDSAMYLCASSQAEGNGYTFGSGTRLTVV.

This clonotype occurred a few times. The rearrangement joins TRBV5-1 to TRBJ2-2; D is ambiguous. This CDR3 region has 15 residues. Trimming pared 0 bases from V and 0 bases from J, leaving 6 bases between. Looked up from germline, CDR1 is SGHRS and CDR2 is YFSETQ. As DNA, the CDR3 is TGCGCCAGCAGCTTGGGGCAGACGAACACCGGGGAGCTGTTTTTT. Translating it yields CASSLGQTNTGELFF.

V and J are TRBV6-5 and TRBJ2-7; D remains unclear. CDR3 length: 13 residues. The germline gives CDR1 MNHEY, CDR2 SVGAGI. The ends were cut back, 0 bases at V and 3 bases at J, with 6 bases in the middle. CDR3 DNA: TGTGCCAGCAGTTACTCGAGGTACTACGAGCAGTACTTC. Encoded protein: CASSYSRYYEQYF.

This clonotype was seen repeatedly, ten times or more. The chain combines TRBV5-1 with TRBJ2-5; 7 bases map to TRBD2. The CDR3 is made up of 16 amino acids. The junction had 11 bases not matched to a gene; V was cut back by 4 bases and J by 2 bases. Per the germline V gene, CDR1 is SGHRS and CDR2 is YFSETQ. This CDR3 reads CASSSPGGGRQETQYF. The CDR3 nucleotides are TGCGCCAGCAGCAGCCCGGGCGGGGGACGACAAGAGACCCAGTACTTC.

CDR3 DNA sequence: TGCAGCGGAGGACAGGCTAAGCAGTTCTTC. Translation: CSGGQAKQFF. The chain uses TRBV29-1 and TRBJ2-1, with 7 nucleotides matching TRBD1. CDR1 is SQVTM, CDR2 ANQGSEA, per germline. This CDR3 has 10 amino acids. The trim removed 7 bases at V and 11 bases at J, leaving 5 bases unmatched.

In its sample, this clonotype was seen a few times. The chain links TRBV11-1 to TRBJ2-5, with a possible D match to TRBD2 (8 bases). Trimming removed 2 bases at V and 6 bases at J, with 16 bases between. This CDR3 comprises 15 residues. Germline CDR1 reads SGHAT; CDR2 reads FQDESV (reference sequence). As DNA, the CDR3 is TGTGCCAGCAGCTTAACGGGGGGGACAGAGAAGACCCAGTACTTC. Amino acids: CASSLTGGTEKTQYF.

This clonotype was detected ten times or more. This sequence joins TRBV10-3 and TRBJ2-7; weak D call: TRBD2 (5 bases). CDR1 and CDR2 from the germline V gene are ENHRY and SYGVKD. This CDR3 is built from 14 residues. Trimming cost V 3 bases and J 0 bases, with 9 bases left between them. The CDR3 loop is CAISDRLASYEQYF. CDR3 coding DNA: TGTGCCATCAGTGATCGTCTAGCCTCCTACGAGCAGTACTTC.

This clonotype was seen a few times. This chain links TRBV18 with TRBJ2-1; D may correspond to TRBD1 or TRBD2 (5 bases each). The CDR3 sequence is 15 residues long. Germline V gene data show CDR1 as KGHSH and CDR2 as LQKENI. Trimming stripped 1 base from V and 9 bases from J, with 16 bases between. Here the CDR3 DNA reads TGTGCCAGCTCACCACGGGACCCTACCATTAGTGAGCAGTTCTTC. Its translation is CASSPRDPTISEQFF.

V gene TRBV12-3 or TRBV12-4 combines with J gene TRBJ2-7; a weak D match, TRBD2 (5 bases). The CDR3 is 14 residues long. The V gene lost 7 bases and the J gene lost 2 bases, with 15 bases spanning the gap. CDR3 nucleotides: TGTGCCAGCACCCGCGGGCAGGCAACCTACGAGCAGTACTTC. This translates into CASTRGQATYEQYF.

As for this clonotype: A single base separates this from a much larger clone, so it may be a read error. This rearrangement joins TRBV5-5 to TRBJ2-7; D unresolved. The CDR3 totals 14 residues. Germline V gives CDR1 SGHKS, CDR2 YYEKEE (reference sequence). With 0 bases removed from V and 3 bases from J, the gap between germline ends came to 10 bases. DNA for the CDR3: TGTGCCAGCAGCTTGGGGCTAGAGCGCTACGAGCAGTACTTC. This codes for CASSLGLERYEQYF. Using reference TRBV5-5 and TRBJ2-7 for the parts outside the CDR3, the full variable domain is DAGVTQSPTHLIKTRGQQVTLRCSPISGHKSVSWYQQVLGQGPQFIFQYYEKEERGRGNFPDRFSARQFPNYSSELNVNALLLGDSALYLCASSLGLERYEQYFGPGTRLTVT.

The V call is TRBV14, the J call TRBJ2-1, with 15 bases fitting TRBD2. The V segment lost 0 bases and the J segment 0 bases; nucleotides outside the gene matches: 6. This CDR3 is built from 20 residues. Per the germline V gene, CDR1 is SGHDN and CDR2 is FVKESK. The CDR3 sequence: CASSQDTGLAGGPSYNEQFF. Written as DNA, the CDR3 is TGTGCCAGCAGCCAAGACACCGGACTAGCGGGAGGGCCCTCCTACAATGAGCAGTTCTTC.

Only a few counts were recorded for this clonotype. The V call is TRBV19, the J call TRBJ2-7; D is perhaps TRBD2 (6 bases). This CDR3 comprises 14 residues. CDR1 LNHDA and CDR2 SQIVND come from the germline V gene (reference sequence). The germline V and J ends were trimmed by 5 bases and 4 bases, with 15 bases remaining between them. The CDR3 DNA reads as TGTGCCAGTAGTTCCAGGGAGGCTACGTACGAGCAGTACTTC. Protein product: CASSSREATYEQYF.

This chain uses TRBV5-1 with TRBJ2-1; 7 nucleotides align to TRBD1. Germline-derived CDR1 and CDR2 are SGHRS and YFSETQ. CDR3 length: 15 amino acids. V dropped 3 bases and J dropped 4; count of bases not matched to a gene: 7. CDR3 coding DNA: TGCGCCAGCAGCTCCGGGACAGCGGTTTACAATGAGCAGTTCTTC. This sequence encodes CASSSGTAVYNEQFF.

The chain has TRBV4-2 and TRBJ2-7; TRBD2 aligns across 7 bases. V lost 6 bases, J lost 4 bases, and 12 bases stayed unmatched. This CDR3 has 15 residues. Germline CDR1 and CDR2: LGHNA and YNFKEQ. This chain's CDR3 is CASRPSGAGEYEQYF. The CDR3 DNA sequence: TGTGCCAGCAGGCCGTCCGGGGCGGGGGAGTACGAGCAGTACTTC.

In its sample, this clonotype was seen a few times. The V call is TRBV5-1, the J call TRBJ2-3; TRBD2 matches at 9 bases. J lost 2 bases, V lost 3 bases, and 7 bases had no gene match. The CDR3 is 16 residues long. CDR1 is SGHRS, CDR2 YFSETQ, per germline. The CDR3 nucleotides are TGCGCCAGCAGCTGGCCCAGCGGGGGGCTCACAGATACGCAGTATTTT. It is translated as CASSWPSGGLTDTQYF.